Shown below are 23 T cell receptor beta chains from a single sample sequenced in a study of OX40 agonist ivuxolimab in advanced cancers. TCRdb's table, derived via immunoSEQ multiplex PCR, lists solely in-frame clones and lacks some. The data hold some 74,000 clones, with 65% to 90% observed a single time. Sequences were derived from CD4+ or CD8+ T cells sorted from blood, sampled in a trial of the OX40 agonist ivuxolimab. These receptors were obtained from an adult with an advanced solid tumor such as melanoma, head and neck, liver or kidney cancer.

This clone was recorded only once. The chain has TRBV10-3 and TRBJ2-7; 10 bases map to TRBD1. The length of the CDR3 is 13 residues. Germline CDR1 and CDR2: ENHRY and SYGVKD. J was trimmed by 3 bases and V by 4 bases; bases with no gene match: 0. The CDR3 nucleotides read TGTGCCATCAGTGGGGACAGGGGCTACGAGCAGTACTTC. This translates into CAISGDRGYEQYF.

The gene calls are TRBV6-5 and TRBJ1-2; D gene uncertain. The V end was cut by 5 bases, the J end by 3 bases, with 4 bases between. The germline V gene encodes CDR1 MNHEY and CDR2 SVGAGI. CDR3 length: 11 residues. The CDR3 region has the DNA TGTGCCAGCAGTCCCCACTATGGCTACACCTTC. Protein product: CASSPHYGYTF.

The chain has TRBV7-9 and TRBJ2-1, with D hard to call. The CDR3 contains 15 residues. The germline gives CDR1 SEHNR, CDR2 FQNEAQ (reference sequence). The V end was cut by 5 bases, the J end by 9 bases, with 20 bases between. This CDR3 reads CASSPTLSRYGEQFF. CDR3 coding DNA: TGTGCCAGCAGCCCAACCCTCTCTAGGTACGGTGAGCAGTTCTTC. The full variable domain, in which reference TRBV7-9 and TRBJ2-1 provide the parts outside the CDR3, is DTGVSQNPRHKITKRGQNVTFRCDPISEHNRLYWYRQTLGQGPEFLTYFQNEAQLEKSRLLSDRFSAERPKGSFSTLEIQRTEQGDSAMYLCASSPTLSRYGEQFFGPGTRLTVL.

The V gene is TRBV2, the J gene TRBJ2-7, with TRBD1 matching 7 bases. The CDR3 runs 13 residues. V shed 9 bases, J shed 4 bases, and the junction held 9 bases outside the gene matches. Germline V gene lookup returns CDR1 SNHLY and CDR2 FYNNEI. CDR3 sequence (DNA): TGTGCCAGTAGTCCGGGACAGATATACGAGCAGTACTTC. Protein: CASSPGQIYEQYF. Drawing the rest from reference TRBV2 and TRBJ2-7, the complete variable domain is EPEVTQTPSHQVTQMGQEVILRCVPISNHLYFYWYRQILGQKVEFLVSFYNNEISEKSEIFDDQFSVERPDGSNFTLKIRSTKLEDSAMYFCASSPGQIYEQYFGPGTRLTVT.

The rearrangement joins TRBV4-1 to TRBJ2-1; TRBD2 might be the D (6 bases). The CDR3 runs to 16 residues. V lost 0 bases, J lost 0 bases, and 9 bases lay in between. Germline V gene data show CDR1 as MGHRA and CDR2 as YSYEKL. CDR3 in DNA: TGCGCCAGCAGCCAAGAGGAGCGGGCCTCCTACAATGAGCAGTTCTTC. This gives the protein CASSQEERASYNEQFF.

The rearrangement links TRBV28 to TRBJ1-4; TRBD1 agrees at 11 bases. V was clipped by 3 bases and J by 8 bases; unmatched bases: 5. Germline V gene data show CDR1 as MDHEN and CDR2 as SYDVKM. The CDR3 spans 15 residues. CDR3 region: CASSLAGTGGEKLFF. The DNA of the CDR3 is TGTGCCAGCAGTTTGGCCGGGACAGGGGGGGAAAAACTGTTTTTT.

The genes are TRBV6-1 and TRBJ2-5; D possibly corresponds to TRBD1 (6 bases). Trimming left V 6 bases short and J 5 bases short, with 10 bases between. Germline V gives CDR1 MNHNS, CDR2 SASEGT. The CDR3 sequence is 12 residues long. CDR3 region: CASSRQEETQYF. The CDR3 DNA reads TGTGCCAGCAGCAGACAGGAGGAGACCCAGTACTTC.

V gene TRBV7-7 combines with J gene TRBJ2-3, with 10 nucleotides matching TRBD1. The V and J ends lost 5 bases and 6 bases, in that order; junction bases with no gene match: 8. In germline, CDR1 is SSHAT, CDR2 FNYEAQ (reference sequence). The CDR3 sequence is 15 residues long. The CDR3 region has the DNA TGTGCCAGCAGCCGACAGGGGGCAGATGTGGATACGCAGTATTTT. It encodes CASSRQGADVDTQYF.

This clone was seen just once. The chain joins TRBV9 to TRBJ2-6; D is undetermined. From germline, CDR1 is SGDLS and CDR2 YYNGEE. Trimming took off 0 bases at V and 4 bases at J, with 2 bases between the two ends. The length of the CDR3 is 13 residues. The CDR3 spells CASSVDGANVLTF. CDR3 bases: TGTGCCAGCAGCGTAGACGGGGCCAACGTCCTGACTTTC.

The CDR3 region is CASSYSGENTEAFF. The CDR3 DNA is TGTGCCAGCAGTTACTCTGGGGAGAACACTGAAGCTTTCTTT. The rearrangement uses TRBV6-6 and TRBJ1-1; D is ambiguous. V lost 0 bases, J lost 1 base, and 6 bases lay in between. This CDR3 region has 14 residues. CDR1 is MNHNY, CDR2 SVGAGI, per germline (reference sequence).

The rearrangement uses TRBV29-1 and TRBJ1-1; D might be TRBD1 (5 bases). V lost 7 bases and J lost 0, with 12 bases in between. Germline-derived CDR1 and CDR2 are SQVTM and ANQGSEA. The CDR3 runs 13 residues. CDR3: CSALGGVNTEAFF. CDR3 in DNA: TGCAGCGCCCTCGGGGGGGTGAACACTGAAGCTTTCTTT.

This chain links TRBV2 with TRBJ2-5; D might be TRBD1 (5 bases). Between the trimmed V and J ends, which lost 2 bases and 1 base, there was a span of 11 bases. Per germline, CDR1 SNHLY and CDR2 FYNNEI. This CDR3 region has 15 residues. The CDR3 DNA sequence: TGTGCCAGCAGTGAAACGGTCAGGGCCCAAGAGACCCAGTACTTC. Translated, it gives CASSETVRAQETQYF.

The genes are TRBV6-6 and TRBJ2-5; 7 bases map to TRBD2. This CDR3 spans 15 amino acids. With 7 bases clipped from V and 5 bases from J, the junction kept 13 bases outside the gene matches. Per the germline V gene, CDR1 is MNHNY and CDR2 is SVGAGI (reference sequence). CDR3 in amino acids: CASKNQLGGRETQYF. The CDR3 nucleotides are TGTGCCAGCAAGAACCAGTTGGGGGGGAGGGAGACCCAGTACTTC.

The chain recombines TRBV14 with TRBJ1-3; maybe TRBD1 (6 bases). V was cut by 4 bases and J by 2 bases, with 9 bases left in between. This CDR3 spans 14 amino acids. Germline loops: CDR1 SGHDN, CDR2 FVKESK. This CDR3 reads CASSLRTAGNTIYF. CDR3 DNA sequence: TGTGCCAGCAGCCTCCGGACAGCTGGAAACACCATATATTTT.

The chain couples TRBV11-2 to TRBJ2-3; TRBD2 matches 10 bases. The trim removed 6 bases at V and 0 bases at J, leaving 3 bases unmatched. Germline V gene sequence: CDR1 SGHAT, CDR2 FQNNGV. This CDR3 is built from 15 residues. CDR3 in amino acids: CASSPSGSSTDTQYF. Written as DNA, the CDR3 is TGTGCCAGCAGTCCTAGCGGGAGCAGCACAGATACGCAGTATTTT.

The chain carries TRBV28 and TRBJ1-1; D gene uncertain. V was clipped by 4 bases and J by 7 bases, with 10 bases between them. Per the germline V gene, CDR1 is MDHEN and CDR2 is SYDVKM. This CDR3 spans 12 amino acids. The DNA of the CDR3 is TGTGCCAGCAGTTCCCTTGGAAGTGAAGCTTTCTTT. This encodes CASSSLGSEAFF.

The V call is TRBV6-6, the J call TRBJ1-5; a weak D match, TRBD1 (6 bases). CDR1 and CDR2 from the germline V gene are MNHNY and SVGAGI (reference sequence). The CDR3 contains 14 residues. V lost 5 bases to trimming and J lost 7 bases, with 15 bases between them. For the CDR3, the DNA is TGTGCCAGCAGTATCCCGGGACAAACACAGCCCCAGCATTTT. Translating it yields CASSIPGQTQPQHF.

The chain is built from TRBV4-2 and TRBJ1-1; 11 bases are a match to TRBD1. The CDR3 runs 15 residues. V lost 1 base, J lost 4 bases, and 2 bases stayed unmatched. Per germline, CDR1 LGHNA and CDR2 YNFKEQ. The CDR3 coding sequence is TGTGCCAGCAGCCAAGTTGGACAGGGGGCCACTGAAGCTTTCTTT. This sequence encodes CASSQVGQGATEAFF.

This sequence joins TRBV29-1 and TRBJ1-2; D ambiguous. Trimming stripped 3 bases from V and 4 bases from J, with 9 bases between. CDR3 length equals 12 residues. Germline CDR1 and CDR2: SQVTM and ANQGSEA. The CDR3 is CSVEGSRYGYTF. For the CDR3, the DNA is TGCAGCGTTGAGGGCAGCCGCTATGGCTACACCTTC.

The chain uses TRBV7-2 and TRBJ2-1; 9 positions match TRBD1. The CDR3 is 15 residues long. With V trimmed by 3 bases and J by 8 bases, 8 bases remained unmatched. Germline V CDR1 and CDR2: SGHTA, FQGNSA. The CDR3 loop reads CASSLVRQGGYEQFF. CDR3 in DNA: TGTGCCAGCAGCTTGGTTAGACAGGGGGGATATGAGCAGTTCTTC. Full variable domain (missing parts from reference TRBV7-2 and TRBJ2-1): GAGVSQSPSNKVTEKGKDVELRCDPISGHTALYWYRQSLGQGLEFLIYFQGNSAPDKSGLPSDRFSAERTGGSVSTLTIQRTQQEDSAVYLCASSLVRQGGYEQFFGPGTRLTVL.

The chain couples TRBV6-5 to TRBJ1-2, with D perhaps TRBD1 (5 bases). V was shortened by 11 bases and J by 8 bases, with 21 bases between the two germline ends. The germline V gene encodes CDR1 MNHEY and CDR2 SVGAGI. The CDR3 has 13 residues. DNA of the CDR3: TGTGCCGTCCAGCCTTCAGGGCTTAGGGGCTACACCTTC. Protein product: CAVQPSGLRGYTF.

As regards this clone: The same CDR3 also results from other DNA sequences found in this sample. The chain is built from TRBV7-2 and TRBJ1-5; 7 nucleotides agree with TRBD1. Germline CDR1 reads SGHTA; CDR2 reads FQGNSA. The length of the CDR3 is 15 residues. Trimming removed 1 base from V and 3 bases from J; junction bases left unmatched: 3. Here the CDR3 DNA reads TGTGCCAGCAGCTTAGGACAGGGTCCCAATCAGCCCCAGCATTTT. Its protein is CASSLGQGPNQPQHF.

The V and J genes are TRBV30 and TRBJ1-5; the match to TRBD1 covers 7 bases. Per germline, CDR1 GTSNPN and CDR2 SVGIG (reference sequence). The CDR3 extends over 14 amino acids. The trim removed 2 bases at V and 5 bases at J, leaving 6 bases unmatched. The CDR3 here is CAWSYGTADQPQHF. The CDR3 DNA reads as TGTGCCTGGAGTTACGGGACAGCTGATCAGCCCCAGCATTTT. The full variable domain, in which reference TRBV30 and TRBJ1-5 provide the parts outside the CDR3, is SQTIHQWPATLVQPVGSPLSLECTVEGTSNPNLYWYRQAAGRGLQLLFYSVGIGQISSEVPQNLSASRPQDRQFILSSKKLLLSDSGFYLCAWSYGTADQPQHFGDGTRLSIL.